This T cell receptor (beta chain) was sequenced for a study of tumor-infiltrating lymphocytes in localized non-small cell lung cancer. Study results and caveats: Compared with uninvolved lung, tumors showed higher T cell infiltration by TCRbeta sequencing.

About this clone itself: Its antigen is unidentified.

Deletions cut 4 bases from V and 2 bases from J, with 17 bases between. The CDR3 covers 16 residues. The germline V gene encodes CDR1 MNHNY and CDR2 SVGAGI (reference sequence). Measured with immunoSEQ multiplex PCR; TCRdb has only the in-frame clones, and not every one. The sample includes about 5,800 clones, 60% to 70% of them seen just once. The TCR comes from a human donor with non-small cell lung cancer. The specimen sequenced was uninvolved lung tissue not adjacent to the tumor. V gene TRBV6-6 combines with J gene TRBJ1-2; D gene ambiguous. The CDR3 sequence is CASSSFHSSANYGYTF. The CDR3 region has the DNA TGTGCCAGCAGTTCTTTTCACTCGTCAGCCAACTATGGCTACACCTTC.